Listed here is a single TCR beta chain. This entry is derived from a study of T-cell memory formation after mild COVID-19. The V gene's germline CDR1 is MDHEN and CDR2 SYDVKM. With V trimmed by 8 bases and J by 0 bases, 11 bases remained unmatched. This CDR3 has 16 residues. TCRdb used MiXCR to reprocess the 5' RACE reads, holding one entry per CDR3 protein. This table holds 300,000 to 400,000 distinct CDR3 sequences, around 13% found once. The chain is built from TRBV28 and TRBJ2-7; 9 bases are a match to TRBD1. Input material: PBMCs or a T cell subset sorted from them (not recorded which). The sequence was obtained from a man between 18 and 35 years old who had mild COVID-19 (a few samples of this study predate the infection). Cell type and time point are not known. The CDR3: CASDRRDRVGSYEQYV. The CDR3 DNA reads TGTGCCAGCGACCGGAGGGACAGGGTCGGCTCCTACGAGCAGTACGTC.